Listed here are 15 T cell receptor beta chains from one sample, sequenced in a study of T cell responses to AZD1222 COVID-19 vaccine. Produced via immunoSEQ multiplex PCR; TCRdb's table is partial and in-frame only. The top ten clones hold 1.6% of a sample with 150,000 or so clones, roughly nine tenths of them seen once. The sample consisted of peripheral blood, taken on day 0 of AZD1222 vaccination. Receptor source: an adult in good health.

This chain's CDR3 is CASSKEVGDIGYNEQFF. CDR3 sequence (DNA): TGTGCCAGCAGTAAGGAGGTCGGAGATATCGGTTACAATGAGCAGTTCTTC. The chain joins TRBV2 to TRBJ2-1; maybe TRBD2 (5 bases). This CDR3 has 17 amino acids. Trimming took 5 bases from V and 4 from J, leaving 21 bases between them. Germline lookup yields CDR1 SNHLY and CDR2 FYNNEI.

The chain uses TRBV5-1 and TRBJ2-2, with TRBD1 identical over 9 bases. Trimming removed 2 bases from V and 3 bases from J; junction bases left unmatched: 5. The CDR3 runs 16 residues. Germline V gene data show CDR1 as SGHRS and CDR2 as YFSETQ. The CDR3 here is CASSLPGQGDTGELFF. The CDR3, as DNA: TGCGCCAGCAGCTTACCGGGACAGGGTGACACCGGGGAGCTGTTTTTT. Looking up the rest from reference TRBV5-1 and TRBJ2-2 gives the full variable domain: KAGVTQTPRYLIKTRGQQVTLSCSPISGHRSVSWYQQTPGQGLQFLFEYFSETQRNKGNFPGRFSGRQFSNSRSEMNVSTLELGDSALYLCASSLPGQGDTGELFFGEGSRLTVL.

The chain recombines TRBV6-6 with TRBJ1-3, with D possibly matching TRBD1 (5 bases). CDR3 length equals 13 residues. Germline V CDR1 and CDR2: MNHNY, SVGAGI (reference sequence). For the CDR3, the DNA is TGTGCATCCGGGACCCGCGGTGGAAACACCATATATTTT. This translates into CASGTRGGNTIYF.

The chain joins TRBV5-1 to TRBJ1-6, with 8 nucleotides matching TRBD1. Trimming at V came to 4 bases and at J to 6 bases, leaving 3 bases not matched to a gene. CDR1 is SGHRS, CDR2 YFSETQ, per germline. CDR3 length: 14 amino acids. Here the CDR3 reads CASSRTGLNSPLHF. For the CDR3, the DNA is TGCGCCAGCAGCCGGACAGGGCTTAATTCACCCCTCCACTTT.

The chain recombines TRBV5-1 with TRBJ2-3, with 8 bases identical to TRBD2. Germline CDR1 SGHRS, CDR2 YFSETQ. V dropped 0 bases and J dropped 6; count of bases not matched to a gene: 3. This CDR3 has 14 residues. CDR3 in DNA: TGCGCCAGCAGCTTGGCTAGCGGGTTTGATACGCAGTATTTT. Translated, it gives CASSLASGFDTQYF.

This chain uses TRBV11-1 with TRBJ1-1; unclear D gene. V was clipped by 1 base and J by 8 bases, with 11 bases between them. Looked up from germline, CDR1 is SGHAT and CDR2 is FQDESV (reference sequence). This CDR3 is built from 13 residues. CDR3 bases: TGTGCCAGCAGCTTAGGGCAGGCTGGGGAAGCTTTCTTT. Amino acids: CASSLGQAGEAFF. The variable domain in full, completed from reference TRBV11-1 and TRBJ1-1, reads EAEVAQSPRYKITEKSQAVAFWCDPISGHATLYWYRQILGQGPELLVQFQDESVVDDSQLPKDRFSAERLKGVDSTLKIQPAELGDSAMYLCASSLGQAGEAFFGQGTRLTVV.

The rearrangement uses TRBV19 and TRBJ1-2, with a tentative D call TRBD1 (6 bases). Germline loops: CDR1 LNHDA, CDR2 SQIVND (reference sequence). V was trimmed by 8 bases and J by 0 bases, leaving 10 bases between them. The CDR3 runs to 13 residues. CDR3 protein: CASGKGANYGYTF. CDR3 nucleotides: TGTGCCAGTGGTAAGGGGGCTAACTATGGCTACACCTTC.

The chain uses TRBV5-1 and TRBJ1-1; a possible D gene is TRBD1 (5 bases). Trimming cost V 2 bases and J 4 bases, with 12 bases left between them. Germline V lookup: CDR1 SGHRS, CDR2 YFSETQ. This CDR3 spans 14 amino acids. CDR3 sequence reads: CASSFGRGSTEAFF. CDR3 in DNA: TGCGCCAGCAGCTTTGGGCGGGGGTCCACTGAAGCTTTCTTT. Full variable domain (missing parts from reference TRBV5-1 and TRBJ1-1): KAGVTQTPRYLIKTRGQQVTLSCSPISGHRSVSWYQQTPGQGLQFLFEYFSETQRNKGNFPGRFSGRQFSNSRSEMNVSTLELGDSALYLCASSFGRGSTEAFFGQGTRLTVV.

This chain connects TRBV3-1 (or the pseudogene TRBV3-2) to TRBJ2-6; the match to TRBD2 covers 7 bases. Germline-derived CDR1 and CDR2 are LGHDT and YNNKEL (reference sequence). This CDR3 has 17 residues. Unmatched junction bases numbered 10, after V lost 6 bases and J lost 2 bases. CDR3 residues: CASRPGEGLAGANVLTF. CDR3 nucleotide sequence: TGTGCCAGCAGGCCTGGGGAGGGCCTTGCTGGGGCCAACGTCCTGACTTTC.

The rearrangement links TRBV9 to TRBJ2-2, with TRBD2 matching 8 bases. Trimming cost V 4 bases and J 1 base; bases outside gene matches: 9. Germline loops: CDR1 SGDLS, CDR2 YYNGEE. The CDR3 consists of 17 residues. The CDR3 DNA follows: TGTGCCAGCAGCACTCTCTACCGGGAGGGGAACACCGGGGAGCTGTTTTTT. This gives the protein CASSTLYREGNTGELFF. The full variable domain, rest sourced from reference TRBV9 and TRBJ2-2, is DSGVTQTPKHLITATGQRVTLRCSPRSGDLSVYWYQQSLDQGLQFLIQYYNGEERAKGNILERFSAQQFPDLHSELNLSSLELGDSALYFCASSTLYREGNTGELFFGEGSRLTVL.

This chain joins TRBV5-5 and TRBJ1-2, with D possibly matching TRBD1 (5 bases). Germline CDR1 and CDR2: SGHKS and YYEKEE (reference sequence). V was trimmed by 4 bases and J by 4 bases, leaving 11 bases between them. This CDR3 has 13 residues. The CDR3 region is CASSTQGTYGYTF. CDR3 DNA sequence: TGTGCCAGCAGCACCCAGGGAACCTATGGCTACACCTTC. The full variable domain, its missing parts supplied by reference TRBV5-5 and TRBJ1-2, is DAGVTQSPTHLIKTRGQQVTLRCSPISGHKSVSWYQQVLGQGPQFIFQYYEKEERGRGNFPDRFSARQFPNYSSELNVNALLLGDSALYLCASSTQGTYGYTFGSGTRLTVV.

This clone showed up just once. The V and J genes are TRBV28 and TRBJ1-2; 7 bases match TRBD1. CDR3 length: 14 amino acids. Germline CDR1 MDHEN, CDR2 SYDVKM. J was trimmed by 8 bases and V by 6 bases; bases with no gene match: 12. For the CDR3, the DNA is TGTGCCAGCAGCCCACTGTGGGACAGACAGGGCTACACCTTC. Amino acids: CASSPLWDRQGYTF.

This clone was recorded once. This chain joins TRBV5-5 and TRBJ2-6; perhaps TRBD1 as D (5 bases). V lost 0 bases and J 0 bases, leaving 13 bases between the germline ends. The germline CDR1 and CDR2 sequences are SGHKS and YYEKEE (reference sequence). This CDR3 region has 18 residues. The CDR3 region is CASSLGGLGNSGANVLTF. The CDR3 DNA sequence: TGTGCCAGCAGCTTGGGGGGCCTAGGGAACTCTGGGGCCAACGTCCTGACTTTC.

The gene calls are TRBV28 and TRBJ1-5; TRBD1 is a possible D gene (6 bases). The CDR3 consists of 16 residues. The V end lost 5 bases, the J end lost 1 base, and 15 bases lay between the germline ends. The germline V gene has CDR1 MDHEN and CDR2 SYDVKM. CDR3: CASSRNRVKSNQPQHF. The CDR3 nucleotides read TGTGCCAGCAGTAGGAACAGGGTAAAGAGCAATCAGCCCCAGCATTTT.

The chain joins TRBV10-2 to TRBJ2-2; the D gene is possibly TRBD2 (6 bases). The CDR3 is 13 amino acids. Germline V gene sequence: CDR1 WSHSY, CDR2 SAAADI. Trimming took off 8 bases at V and 3 bases at J, with 10 bases between the two ends. CDR3 nucleotide sequence: TGCGCCAGCTCCCAGCGGGACACCGGGGAGCTGTTTTTT. It is translated as CASSQRDTGELFF.